This T cell receptor (beta chain) was documented in a study of patients with pleural tuberculosis. This clonotype was recorded at least ten times. TCRdb re-called the reads with MiXCR, one entry per CDR3 protein. The top ten hold around 15% of the sample, which has under 55,000 distinct CDR3 sequences, about 7.3% seen once. Trimming removed 3 bases from V and 2 bases from J, with 14 bases in between. CDR3 length equals 15 residues. The germline V gene has CDR1 DFQATT and CDR2 SNEGSKA (reference sequence). This chain links TRBV20-1 with TRBJ2-1; D not resolved. The sequence was obtained from a human donor with pleural tuberculosis. The CDR3, as DNA: TGCAGTGCTAGCCAATCTAGTCTTGCCTACAATGAGCAGTTCTTC. As protein: CSASQSSLAYNEQFF.